Listed below are T cell receptor beta chains from one sample, sequenced in a study of blood T cells in healthy people across ages. TCRdb ran MiXCR on the 5' RACE reads and lists one entry per CDR3 protein. Seen here are 850,000 to 1,300,000 distinct CDR3 sequences, more than 40% observed once, and the top ten hold about 19%. Sequenced sample: blood. Source of these receptors: a woman in her sixties or seventies in good health. Each CDR3 is given with its conserved first and last residue. The D gene is left open where the match is weak. Size is omitted from some rows. Given values are once, few, many or a class for expanded clones.

few | TRBJ2-1 | TRBD2 | TRBV20-1 | TGCAGTGCTCCCACAGCACGAGCGGGAGGTAGAGAGCAGTTCTTC | CSAPTARAGGREQFF
NA | TRBJ2-1 | TRBD2 | TRBV7-3 | TGTGCCAGCAGCTTAACTCCTAGCGGGAGAAGATCCTACAATGAGCAGTTCTTC | CASSLTPSGRRSYNEQFF
NA | TRBJ2-7 | NA | TRBV6-1 | TGTGCCAGCAGTGAAGCCGTAGGGTTCGGCGAGCAGTACTTC | CASSEAVGFGEQYF
NA | TRBJ1-4 | NA | TRBV4-2 | TGTGCCAGCAGCCAAGAACCTGGTCGGGAAAAACTGTTTTTT | CASSQEPGREKLFF
NA | TRBJ2-1 | TRBD2 | TRBV4-2 | TGTGCCAGCAGCCAAGGGAGCGGGAGGAGCAATGAGCAGTTCTTC | CASSQGSGRSNEQFF
NA | TRBJ2-3 | NA | TRBV20-1 | TGCAGTGCTAGAGATACAGGCAGCACAGATACGCAGTATTTT | CSARDTGSTDTQYF
once | TRBJ1-2 | NA | TRBV7-2 | TGTGCCAGCACCTACACCAGGGCCCAGATCTATGGCTACACCTTC | CASTYTRAQIYGYTF
NA | TRBJ2-7 | NA | TRBV11-2 | TGTGCCAGCAGCCCCCAGGGCCTGCCGCTCGAGCAGTACTTC | CASSPQGLPLEQYF
NA | TRBJ2-5 | NA | TRBV7-9 | TGTGCCAGCAGCATAGATAGTCGACAGCGCCGGGAGACCCAGTACTTC | CASSIDSRQRRETQYF
NA | TRBJ2-1 | NA | TRBV12-3/TRBV12-4 | TGTGCCAGCAGTTTAGCTAGCGGCGCAAGCGTTGGCGAGCAGTTCTTC | CASSLASGASVGEQFF
few | TRBJ2-7 | TRBD1 | TRBV27 | TGTGCCAGCACGGGGACAGGGCACTACGAGCAGTACTTC | CASTGTGHYEQYF
NA | TRBJ2-5 | TRBD2 | TRBV24-1 | TGTGCCACCAGTGATCTCTCGGCCTCGGGGGGGCCCTACAATGAGCAGTACTTC | CATSDLSASGGPYNEQYF
NA | TRBJ1-3 | NA | TRBV28 | TGTGCCAGCAGTTTCCGGGCCGGGAGTGGAAACACCATATATTTT | CASSFRAGSGNTIYF
NA | TRBJ2-7 | TRBD2 | TRBV11-2 | TGTGCCAGCAGCTCGGAGACTCAAGGGGCTAGCGGGAGCTGGCGACACAATGAGCAGTACTTC | CASSSETQGASGSWRHNEQYF
NA | TRBJ2-5 | NA | TRBV12-3/TRBV12-4 | TGTGCCAGCAGTTTAGCGCGAGGGCAGGGGTGGGAGACCCAGTACTTC | CASSLARGQGWETQYF
NA | TRBJ2-7 | TRBD2 | TRBV29-1 | TGCAGCGTTGTGACTAGCGGGAACAACGAGCAGTACTTC | CSVVTSGNNEQYF
NA | TRBJ2-1 | TRBD2 | TRBV7-2 | TGTGCCAGCAGCTTAGTGTTACCTAGCGGGAGGGCCCGGAACAATGAGCAGTTCTTC | CASSLVLPSGRARNNEQFF
NA | TRBJ1-1 | NA | TRBV11-1 | TGTGCCAGCAGCCCTAGCGCAGGGAACACTGAAGCTTTCTTT | CASSPSAGNTEAFF
once | TRBJ2-7 | NA | TRBV27 | TGTGCCAGCAGTATACTCCCTGGTCGGTACGAGCAGTACTTC | CASSILPGRYEQYF
NA | TRBJ1-5 | NA | TRBV20-1 | TGCAGTGCCACAACGGGGGGCTTGTTTCGCAATCAGCCCCAGCATTTT | CSATTGGLFRNQPQHF
few | TRBJ2-3 | NA | TRBV2 | TGTGCCAGCAGGGATCGGGGCACTAGCACAGATACGCAGTATTTT | CASRDRGTSTDTQYF
many | TRBJ2-1 | NA | TRBV25-1 | TGTGCCAGCAGTGACCACTCCGCGGGCGCCCCGCGGAATGAGCAGTTCTTC | CASSDHSAGAPRNEQFF
NA | TRBJ1-6 | NA | TRBV20-1 | TGCAGTGCTCCCGGGGGGGTTGGGAATTCACCCCTCCACTTT | CSAPGGVGNSPLHF
few | TRBJ2-3 | NA | TRBV29-1 | TGCAGCGTTGTTCCGGTAGATACGCAGTATTTT | CSVVPVDTQYF
few | TRBJ2-4 | NA | TRBV5-1 | TGCGCCAGCAGCCCCTCAAGGGTCGCCCTTGGAGACATTCAGTACTTC | CASSPSRVALGDIQYF
few | TRBJ2-6 | NA | TRBV7-8 | TGTGCCAGCAGCACGGGAGTCTCTGGGGCCAACGTCCTGACTTTC | CASSTGVSGANVLTF
few | TRBJ1-6 | TRBD1 | TRBV18 | TGTGCCAGCTCACCCAGGGGACAGATTAATTCACCCCTCCACTTT | CASSPRGQINSPLHF